Here is one TCR beta chain with its context. Its antigen is not known. Time point of the sample: patch test 1, 2 weeks after DPC sensitization. The sample's treatment: therapeutic diphenylcyclopropenone sensitization with weekly scalp DPC. Phlebotomy was performed prior to application of every patch test. These data belong to a study of human T cells and chemical hapten exposure. In the study overall: Subjects had 2% DPC placed on around 2 cm by around 2 cm of upper inner arm skin for sensitization. Study-wide points: In comparison with controls, expanded TCRs gave rise to a significantly larger number of large CDR3 similarity clusters. No change in TCRs above 1 in 1000 frequency was produced by DPC sensitization.

TCRdb processed the RACE reads anew with MiXCR; each CDR3 protein has one entry. The profile shows roughly 70,000 distinct CDR3 sequences, about 32% of them singletons. The specimen comprised whole blood, sampled in connection with sensitization to the hapten diphenylcyclopropenone (DPC). The sequence derives from a man in his forties or fifties with alopecia areata. Some clones in this sample may be carry-over from other donors' samples.

The DNA for the CDR3 is TGTGCCAGCAGCCAGGGACGGGGTACACACGATGAGCAGTTCTTC. It yields the protein CASSQGRGTHDEQFF. The chain couples TRBV3-1 to TRBJ2-1; D is perhaps TRBD1 or TRBD2 (5 bases each). This CDR3 is 15 amino acids long. V lost 3 bases and J lost 8, with 17 bases in between. Germline V gene sequence: CDR1 LGHDT, CDR2 YNNKEL (reference sequence).